This is a list of T cell receptor beta chains from one sample in a study of T cells after yellow fever vaccination. TCRdb processed the 5' RACE reads anew with MiXCR; each CDR3 protein has one entry. The sample has about 500,000 distinct CDR3 sequences; less than 20% are singletons. Here the sequenced sample was PBMCs, taken around 5 days after the first yellow fever vaccination. Source of these receptors: a man between 18 and 35 years old who received the YFV17D yellow fever vaccine. Each CDR3 is given with its conserved first and last residue. D genes are given only for firm matches. Not all rows give a size; the values are once, few, many and, for expanded clones, a class.

clone_size	v_call	d_call	j_call	cdr3_aa	cdr3_nt
many	TRBV20-1	TRBD1	TRBJ1-3	CSARVAGGRDTIYF	TGCAGTGCTAGAGTGGCAGGGGGCAGGGACACCATATATTTT
few	TRBV5-6	NA	TRBJ2-3	CASSLNPQWKDTQYF	TGTGCCAGCAGCTTGAATCCACAGTGGAAAGATACGCAGTATTTT
many	TRBV12-3/TRBV12-4	TRBD1	TRBJ1-1	CASSGQGNTEAFF	TGTGCCAGCAGTGGACAGGGGAACACTGAAGCTTTCTTT
few	TRBV2	TRBD1	TRBJ1-1	CASSEGQGYTEAFF	TGTGCCAGCAGTGAAGGACAGGGGTACACTGAAGCTTTCTTT
NA	TRBV4-1	TRBD2	TRBJ2-5	CASSLRPLRLAGKQETQYF	TGCGCCAGCAGCCTTAGGCCCTTGAGACTAGCGGGGAAACAAGAGACCCAGTACTTC
few	TRBV11-2	NA	TRBJ2-1	CASSRELRRVSGPNEQFF	TGTGCCAGCAGTCGGGAACTTCGTCGGGTCTCAGGCCCTAATGAGCAGTTCTTC
few	TRBV7-2	TRBD1	TRBJ1-2	CASSLPSGQGAYGYTF	TGTGCCAGCAGCTTACCCTCGGGACAGGGTGCCTATGGCTACACCTTC
NA	TRBV5-6	TRBD2	TRBJ2-2	CASNRLRGGNTGELFF	TGTGCCAGCAACCGACTCCGCGGGGGGAACACCGGGGAGCTGTTTTTT
few	TRBV6-1	NA	TRBJ2-5	CASRQGGRETQYF	TGTGCCAGCAGGCAGGGGGGCAGAGAGACCCAGTACTTC
few	TRBV7-9	NA	TRBJ1-1	CASSLARQSRGRRAFF	TGTGCCAGCAGCTTAGCAAGGCAATCGCGTGGAAGGAGAGCTTTCTTT
many	TRBV5-1	TRBD1	TRBJ2-7	CASSSGTGDYEQYF	TGCGCCAGCAGTTCCGGGACAGGCGACTACGAGCAGTACTTC
NA	TRBV18	NA	TRBJ1-1	CASSPRLGPNTEAFF	TGTGCCAGCTCACCACGGCTGGGGCCGAACACTGAAGCTTTCTTT
NA	TRBV11-1	TRBD2	TRBJ2-1	CASSLADTLAGPIYYNEQFF	TGTGCCAGCAGCTTAGCAGATACGTTAGCGGGACCGATTTACTACAATGAGCAGTTCTTC
few	TRBV13	TRBD1	TRBJ1-4	CASGALKVPGQGPAANEKLFF	TGTGCCAGCGGCGCTTTAAAGGTACCGGGACAGGGACCTGCTGCTAATGAAAAACTGTTTTTT
few	TRBV19	NA	TRBJ1-6	CASSSYRDSPLHF	TGTGCCAGTAGTTCGTACAGGGATTCACCCCTCCACTTT
NA	TRBV6-2/TRBV6-3	TRBD2	TRBJ2-1	CASRPGQGRSGLAGNEQFF	TGTGCCAGCAGACCGGGACAGGGGCGCTCGGGACTAGCGGGGAATGAGCAGTTCTTC
NA	TRBV25-1	TRBD1	TRBJ2-5	CASSEGTGVETQYF	TGTGCCAGCAGTGAAGGTACAGGGGTGGAGACCCAGTACTTC
NA	TRBV18	TRBD2	TRBJ2-5	CASSPGLGQETQYF	TGTGCCAGCTCACCGGGACTAGGGCAAGAGACCCAGTACTTC
many	TRBV3-1	NA	TRBJ2-1	CASIRGGASYNEQFF	TGTGCCAGCATCCGAGGGGGGGCCTCCTACAATGAGCAGTTCTTC
many	TRBV5-1	NA	TRBJ1-1	CASSLTGMNTEAFF	TGCGCCAGCAGCTTGACAGGAATGAACACTGAAGCTTTCTTT
few	TRBV6-5	TRBD1	TRBJ1-6	CASSYSWTGGMLDSPLHF	TGTGCCAGCAGTTACTCCTGGACAGGGGGTATGTTGGATTCACCCCTCCACTTT
NA	TRBV7-8	TRBD2	TRBJ2-5	CASSLGASGDVTEQTQYF	TGTGCCAGCAGCTTAGGGGCTAGCGGGGATGTGACGGAGCAGACCCAGTACTTC
NA	TRBV10-1	NA	TRBJ2-5	CASSLTWDLRGQETQYF	TGCGCCAGCAGTCTCACTTGGGATCTAAGGGGGCAAGAGACCCAGTACTTC
few	TRBV7-3	NA	TRBJ2-7	CASSLSPGPDYEQYF	TGTGCCAGCAGCTTATCTCCTGGGCCAGACTACGAGCAGTACTTC
many	TRBV20-1	NA	TRBJ1-2	CSARGVLPWDGGYTF	TGCAGTGCTAGGGGCGTTTTGCCCTGGGACGGGGGCTACACCTTC
few	TRBV20-1	TRBD1	TRBJ1-5	CSVYRGGGNQPQHF	TGCAGTGTGTACAGGGGGGGAGGCAATCAGCCCCAGCATTTT
few	TRBV7-7	TRBD2	TRBJ2-5	CASSLTSGHQETQYF	TGTGCCAGCAGCTTGACTAGCGGGCACCAAGAGACCCAGTACTTC
NA	TRBV27	NA	TRBJ2-5	CASTSAGLETQYF	TGTGCCAGCACTAGCGCGGGTTTGGAGACCCAGTACTTC
NA	TRBV5-4	NA	TRBJ1-1	CASSLLGRGSTEAFF	TGTGCCAGCAGCTTGTTGGGCAGGGGTAGCACTGAAGCTTTCTTT
NA	TRBV28	NA	TRBJ2-7	CDSSTAPYEQYF	TGTGACAGCAGCACCGCTCCCTACGAGCAGTACTTC
NA	TRBV7-8	NA	TRBJ1-6	CASMVDLNSPLHF	TGTGCCAGCATGGTAGACCTTAATTCACCCCTCCACTTT
NA	TRBV11-2	NA	TRBJ1-4	CASSSPERRLFF	TGTGCCAGCAGCTCGCCTGAGAGGAGGTTGTTTTTT
many	TRBV7-9	NA	TRBJ2-1	CASSHRPDSSYNEQFF	TGTGCCAGCAGTCACAGACCGGACAGCTCCTACAATGAGCAGTTCTTC
NA	TRBV2	NA	TRBJ1-2	CASSESGRDSHNYGYTF	TGTGCCAGCAGTGAATCTGGCAGGGATTCACATAACTATGGCTACACCTTC
many	TRBV7-9	NA	TRBJ2-2	CASSLRGGGTGELFF	TGTGCCAGCAGCTTGCGGGGAGGCGGCACCGGGGAGCTGTTTTTT
NA	TRBV6-5	NA	TRBJ2-4	CASSTDRSRAKNIQYF	TGTGCCAGCAGCACCGACAGGTCTAGGGCCAAAAACATTCAGTACTTC
NA	TRBV4-3	NA	TRBJ2-6	CASSQDVLAGTSGANVLTF	TGCGCCAGCAGCCAAGATGTGCTCGCCGGGACCTCTGGGGCCAACGTCCTGACTTTC
few	TRBV4-1	NA	TRBJ2-5	CASSDSWSLEETQYF	TGCGCCAGCAGCGACTCTTGGTCTCTAGAGGAGACCCAGTACTTC
NA	TRBV21-1	NA	TRBJ1-3	CASRGQGNTIYF	TGTGCCAGCAGGGGCCAGGGAAACACCATATATTTT
few	TRBV24-1	NA	TRBJ2-1	CATSDVGHSYNEQFF	TGTGCCACCAGTGACGTTGGACACTCCTACAATGAGCAGTTCTTC
NA	TRBV24-1	NA	TRBJ2-1	CATSLTDEQFF	TGTGCCACCAGTTTGACAGACGAGCAGTTCTTC
NA	TRBV5-1	TRBD1	TRBJ1-4	CASSFGTAYEKLFF	TGCGCCAGCAGCTTCGGGACAGCGTATGAAAAACTGTTTTTT
few	TRBV5-1	TRBD1	TRBJ1-2	CASSLRQGDIYGYTF	TGCGCCAGCAGCCTAAGACAGGGGGACATCTATGGCTACACCTTC
NA	TRBV6-7	NA	TRBJ1-6	CASTYPKSSYNSPLHF	TGTGCCAGCACTTACCCCAAGAGCTCCTATAATTCACCCCTCCACTTT
few	TRBV6-1	NA	TRBJ1-4	CASQRERGREKLFF	TGTGCCAGCCAAAGGGAGCGGGGAAGAGAAAAACTGTTTTTT
few	TRBV29-1	NA	TRBJ2-2	CSVELEDGELFF	TGCAGCGTTGAGTTAGAGGACGGGGAGCTGTTTTTT
few	TRBV28	NA	TRBJ2-3	CASSFFSWAGIGPDTQYF	TGTGCCAGCAGTTTCTTTTCTTGGGCGGGGATAGGTCCAGATACGCAGTATTTT
NA	TRBV7-8	TRBD1	TRBJ2-7	CASSLGLWSGQGSYEQYF	TGTGCCAGCAGCTTAGGTTTATGGAGTGGACAGGGCAGCTACGAGCAGTACTTC
few	TRBV4-3	NA	TRBJ2-7	CASRPSTGVPFEQYF	TGCGCCAGCAGGCCTTCTACAGGAGTTCCTTTTGAGCAGTACTTC
NA	TRBV25-1	TRBD1	TRBJ2-5	CASSTLGTGVRETQYF	TGTGCCAGCAGTACCCTCGGGACAGGGGTACGGGAGACCCAGTACTTC
NA	TRBV5-4	NA	TRBJ1-1	CASSLAGVRTEAFF	TGTGCCAGCAGCTTGGCAGGGGTAAGGACTGAAGCTTTCTTT
many	TRBV12-3/TRBV12-4	NA	TRBJ1-1	CASHDEVQLGGYTEAFF	TGTGCCAGCCACGATGAGGTGCAACTGGGTGGGTACACTGAAGCTTTCTTT
few	TRBV5-1	NA	TRBJ1-5	CASSLAGQGQPQHF	TGCGCCAGCAGCTTGGCCGGCCAGGGACAGCCCCAGCATTTT
NA	TRBV19	NA	TRBJ2-1	CASRTDWGGVNEQFF	TGTGCCAGTAGGACGGACTGGGGTGGGGTAAATGAGCAGTTCTTC
few	TRBV15	NA	TRBJ1-5	CATSEGSNQPQHF	TGTGCCACCAGCGAGGGTAGCAATCAGCCCCAGCATTTT
NA	TRBV18	NA	TRBJ1-5	CASSPSLGQPQHF	TGTGCCAGCTCACCGAGTTTGGGTCAGCCCCAGCATTTT
few	TRBV28	TRBD2	TRBJ2-2	CASKGKRGVTGELFF	TGTGCCAGCAAAGGGAAGCGGGGGGTCACCGGGGAGCTGTTTTTT